Described below is a single TCR beta chain sequence and its context. Its antigen remains unidentified. This entry belongs to a study of cytomegalovirus exposure and HLA in healthy donors. Notes on the study in general: Donors belonging to an Asian-associated ancestry cluster reportedly showed fewer N-insertions in productive TCRs than the approximately 680-donor mean, according to what a later analysis found.

Trimming removed 3 bases from V and 7 bases from J, with 9 bases in between. Germline CDR1 and CDR2: MDHEN and SYDVKM. The CDR3 is 12 residues long. Both 60 Vbeta primers and 13 Jbeta primers went into the PCR. Some clones are missing from TCRdb's copy, which holds only in-frame ones; the method was immunoSEQ multiplex PCR. The profile shows about 110,000 clones, about 69% of them singletons. The sample consisted of PBMCs. The V gene is TRBV28, the J gene TRBJ1-2; D perhaps matches TRBD1 (5 bases). This TCR was sampled from a man in his forties in good health and CMV-seronegative. This CDR3 reads CASSLSRGGYTF. Here the CDR3 DNA reads TGTGCCAGCAGTTTGAGTAGGGGTGGCTACACCTTC.